The T cell receptor (beta chain) under discussion was sequenced for a study of T-cell memory formation after mild COVID-19. Turning to the study itself: Across donors, TCR clusters were largely donor specific. Study observations and caveats: Later expanders leaned CD4+, whereas clones that contracted between day 15 and 85 were balanced CD4/CD8. Cross-reactive memory appears to have joined, as suggested by some responding clones showing up in pre-infection memory. Largely, contracting CD4+ clones fell within CM and EM, and contracting CD8+ clones within EMRA.

This clonotype was seen more than once but under ten times. The antigen remains unidentified. CDR3 length: 14 residues. Trimming took 9 bases from V and 1 from J, leaving 15 bases between them. The germline gives CDR1 ENHRY, CDR2 SYGVKD. TCRdb itself ran the 5' RACE reads through MiXCR, one entry per CDR3 protein. In the table there are roughly 380,000 distinct CDR3 sequences, around 27% of which are singletons. Sequenced input: PBMCs or a T cell subset sorted from them (not recorded which). This sequence was found in an adult woman who had mild COVID-19 (a few samples of this study predate the infection). Cell type and time point are not known. This chain uses TRBV10-3 with TRBJ1-1; D is uncertain. For the CDR3, the DNA is TGTGCCATATCTGCTGGAGCCGCGAACACTGAAGCTTTCTTT. Protein sequence: CAISAGAANTEAFF.